The 31 T cell receptor beta chains reported below all come from one sample, sequenced in a study of control samples from healthy donors and cancer patients (dated by TCRdb to 2020 to 2021). The library was produced with the immunoSEQ multiplex PCR assay. Held by TCRdb, this immuneACCESS table contains in-frame sequences only and omits some clones. Under half of the omission traces to an unresolved V gene where checked; the cause of the rest is unknown. Counted in this sample were about 76,000 clones; around 86% of them appeared once. Together, the top ten hold roughly 8.9% of the sample. The source material was PBMCs. Every receptor here comes from a woman aged 45-60 years with colorectal cancer.

DNA of the CDR3: TGTGCCAGCAGTTACCTGGACAGCAATCAGCCCCAGCATTTT. Translated: CASSYLDSNQPQHF. The chain couples TRBV6-2 or TRBV6-3 to TRBJ1-5; unclear D gene. The germline gives CDR1 MNHEY, CDR2 SVGEGT. This CDR3 has 14 residues. Trimming left V 2 bases short and J 1 base short, with 6 bases between.

The chain joins TRBV6-5 to TRBJ2-2, with D unclear. CDR3 length: 13 residues. V was pared by 6 bases and J by 6 bases, with 11 bases between. Per the germline V gene, CDR1 is MNHEY and CDR2 is SVGAGI. CDR3 residues: CASSRLPAGELFF. Written as DNA, the CDR3 is TGTGCCAGCAGCCGACTGCCTGCCGGGGAGCTGTTTTTT.

The rearrangement uses TRBV19 and TRBJ1-4, with 10 bases matching TRBD1. Trimming at V came to 5 bases and at J to 8 bases, leaving 11 bases not matched to a gene. Germline values: CDR1 LNHDA, CDR2 SQIVND (reference sequence). The CDR3 spans 16 residues. The DNA for the CDR3 is TGTGCCAGTAGTCTCGGGACAGGGGACAGGGCCGAAAAACTGTTTTTT. It is translated as CASSLGTGDRAEKLFF.

V is TRBV2 and J is TRBJ2-3; 8 bases match TRBD2. With 6 bases clipped from V and 5 bases from J, the junction kept 7 bases outside the gene matches. The CDR3 loop spans 14 amino acids. Germline-derived CDR1 and CDR2 are SNHLY and FYNNEI. The DNA for the CDR3 is TGTGCCAGCAGCGGGAGACTAGCGAAAGATACGCAGTATTTT. Amino acid sequence: CASSGRLAKDTQYF.

The rearrangement links TRBV7-8 to TRBJ2-7; weak D call: TRBD1 (6 bases). CDR3 size: 15 residues. V lost 1 base, J lost 2 bases, and 12 bases lay in between. Germline lookup yields CDR1 SGHVS and CDR2 FQNEAQ. The CDR3 loop is CASSLGTAETYEQYV. CDR3 DNA sequence: TGTGCCAGCAGCTTAGGGACAGCAGAAACCTACGAGCAGTACGTC.

The chain joins TRBV19 to TRBJ1-5, with 7 nucleotides matching TRBD1. This CDR3 spans 14 amino acids. CDR1 LNHDA and CDR2 SQIVND come from the germline V gene (reference sequence). V gave up 7 bases and J gave up 3 bases; unmatched junction bases: 6. CDR3: CASTSGQPNQPQHF. For the CDR3, the DNA is TGTGCCAGTACCTCGGGACAGCCCAATCAGCCCCAGCATTTT.

This rearrangement joins TRBV18 to TRBJ1-5; 7 nucleotides agree with TRBD1. CDR1 and CDR2 from the germline V gene are KGHSH and LQKENI. The J segment lost 0 bases and the V segment lost 4 bases, leaving 6 bases of the junction unmatched. The CDR3 runs 16 residues. CDR3 coding DNA: TGTGCCAGCTCACAGGGGACAGCCTTTAGCAATCAGCCCCAGCATTTT. This codes for CASSQGTAFSNQPQHF.

The CDR3 nucleotides are TGTGCCAGCAGCTATAACGACTACGAGCAGTACGTC. It yields the protein CASSYNDYEQYV. This chain links TRBV7-9 with TRBJ2-7; D unresolved. Trimming removed 4 bases from V and 3 bases from J, with 7 bases in between. Germline-derived CDR1 and CDR2 are SEHNR and FQNEAQ (reference sequence). CDR3 size: 12 residues.

V is TRBV30 and J is TRBJ1-1; no definite D call. V was pared by 5 bases and J by 7 bases, with 11 bases between. The CDR3 is 11 residues long. Germline CDR1 and CDR2: GTSNPN and SVGIG (reference sequence). The CDR3 loop is CAWVTGYEAFF. In DNA form, the CDR3 reads TGTGCCTGGGTCACGGGGTATGAAGCTTTCTTT.

The chain employs TRBV4-3 and TRBJ1-4, with D tentatively TRBD1 (5 bases). The ends were cut back, 0 bases at V and 7 bases at J, with 15 bases in the middle. This CDR3 is 16 amino acids long. Germline V gene lookup returns CDR1 LGHNA and CDR2 YSLEER. The CDR3 coding sequence is TGCGCCAGCAGCCAAGATGCGGGGTTGGGGACTGAAAAACTGTTTTTT. Amino acid sequence: CASSQDAGLGTEKLFF.

This chain joins TRBV12-3 or TRBV12-4 and TRBJ2-1; D is possibly TRBD1 or TRBD2 (6 bases each). This CDR3 has 13 residues. Trimming cost V 7 bases and J 9 bases, with 16 bases left between them. The CDR3 nucleotides read TGTGCCAGCACCACTCTTGGGGGGCTTGAGCAGTTCTTC. It is translated as CASTTLGGLEQFF.

The chain employs TRBV5-1 and TRBJ1-3; D remains unclear. The germline V gene encodes CDR1 SGHRS and CDR2 YFSETQ. The V end was cut by 0 bases, the J end by 4 bases, with 11 bases between. The CDR3 spans 15 residues. Written as DNA, the CDR3 is TGCGCCAGCAGCTTGGATGCGGGTACCGGAAACACCATATATTTT. This gives the protein CASSLDAGTGNTIYF.

The chain links TRBV19 to TRBJ1-6; D ambiguous. The CDR3 loop spans 15 amino acids. Germline lookup yields CDR1 LNHDA and CDR2 SQIVND (reference sequence). The V and J ends lost 5 bases and 3 bases respectively, with 11 bases between them. Written as DNA, the CDR3 is TGTGCCAGTAGTGCTCGAGACATCTATAATTCACCCCTCCACTTT. This translates into CASSARDIYNSPLHF.

The chain combines TRBV20-1 with TRBJ1-1; 7 positions agree with TRBD1. After removal of 6 bases from V and 3 bases from J, the junction contained 10 bases not matched to a gene. The CDR3 contains 14 residues. The germline V gene encodes CDR1 DFQATT and CDR2 SNEGSKA (reference sequence). CDR3 in amino acids: CSASSGTDYTEAFF. The DNA of the CDR3 is TGCAGTGCCAGTTCCGGGACAGACTACACTGAAGCTTTCTTT.

Only one count was recorded for this clone. The V call is TRBV7-2, the J call TRBJ2-3, with 14 positions matching TRBD2. Germline V gives CDR1 SGHTA, CDR2 FQGNSA. The V gene end was trimmed by 3 bases and the J gene end by 4 bases; junction bases not matched to a gene: 3. The CDR3 has 16 residues. The CDR3 protein is CASSLGLAGAADTQYF. In nucleotides, the CDR3 is TGTGCCAGCAGCTTGGGACTAGCGGGGGCAGCAGATACGCAGTATTTT. The entire variable domain, with the rest obtained from reference TRBV7-2 and TRBJ2-3, is as follows: GAGVSQSPSNKVTEKGKDVELRCDPISGHTALYWYRQSLGQGLEFLIYFQGNSAPDKSGLPSDRFSAERTGGSVSTLTIQRTQQEDSAVYLCASSLGLAGAADTQYFGPGTRLTVL.

V gene TRBV7-3 combines with J gene TRBJ2-1, with 8 bases fitting TRBD2. CDR1 and CDR2 (germline): SGHTA, FQGTGA. The CDR3 loop spans 16 amino acids. J lost 0 bases, V lost 5 bases, and 6 bases had no gene match. The CDR3 coding sequence is TGTGCCAGCAGCCCTGGCGGGGGGAGCTCCTACAATGAGCAGTTCTTC. Its translation: CASSPGGGSSYNEQFF.

The chain has TRBV29-1 and TRBJ2-3; 12 bases match TRBD2. With V trimmed by 6 bases and J by 4 bases, 5 bases remained unmatched. Germline V CDR1 and CDR2: SQVTM, ANQGSEA. This CDR3 has 14 amino acids. CDR3 loop: CSVQTSGGSDTQYF. The CDR3 DNA reads as TGCAGCGTCCAGACTAGCGGGGGCTCAGATACGCAGTATTTT.

The genes are TRBV19 and TRBJ1-6, with unresolved D. The germline V and J ends were trimmed by 4 bases and 2 bases, with 9 bases remaining between them. CDR3 length: 15 residues. In germline, CDR1 is LNHDA, CDR2 SQIVND (reference sequence). In DNA form, the CDR3 reads TGTGCCAGTAGTAACACTGGCACCTATAATTCACCCCTCCACTTT. Translating it yields CASSNTGTYNSPLHF.

Only one count was recorded for this clone. The chain recombines TRBV3-1 (or the pseudogene TRBV3-2) with TRBJ2-7; 8 nucleotides match TRBD1. Germline CDR1 is LGHDT and CDR2 is YNNKEL (reference sequence). The CDR3 covers 14 residues. V was clipped by 9 bases and J by 1 base; unmatched bases: 8. The CDR3, as DNA: TGTGCCAGGGATTCAGGGGGCGCGTCCTACGAGCAGTACGTC. This translates into CARDSGGASYEQYV.

CDR3 loop: CASSRTGADQPQHF. The CDR3 DNA is TGTGCCAGCAGCAGGACAGGGGCGGATCAGCCCCAGCATTTT. The rearrangement links TRBV2 to TRBJ1-5; TRBD1 matches at 9 bases. CDR1 is SNHLY, CDR2 FYNNEI, per germline. V lost 6 bases to trimming and J lost 5 bases; unmatched junction nucleotides: 5. The CDR3 is 14 residues long.

The chain has TRBV9 and TRBJ2-1; TRBD1 matches at 10 bases. V lost 0 bases and J lost 6; bases outside the gene matches: 9. CDR1 and CDR2 from the germline V gene are SGDLS and YYNGEE. This CDR3 region has 17 residues. CDR3 sequence: CASSVGGTGDYFNEQFF. DNA of the CDR3: TGTGCCAGCAGCGTAGGGGGGACAGGGGATTATTTCAATGAGCAGTTCTTC. The variable domain in full, completed from reference TRBV9 and TRBJ2-1, reads DSGVTQTPKHLITATGQRVTLRCSPRSGDLSVYWYQQSLDQGLQFLIQYYNGEERAKGNILERFSAQQFPDLHSELNLSSLELGDSALYFCASSVGGTGDYFNEQFFGPGTRLTVL.

The rearrangement links TRBV7-2 to TRBJ2-7; TRBD2 matches at 8 bases. The CDR3 is made up of 15 amino acids. V was clipped by 4 bases and J by 2 bases; unmatched bases: 7. Germline V CDR1 and CDR2: SGHTA, FQGNSA. Written as DNA, the CDR3 is TGTGCCAGCAGCTCTCGAGCGGGGGCCGCCTACGAGCAGTACGTC. Translating it yields CASSSRAGAAYEQYV.

For this clone: Other DNA sequences in the sample encode the same CDR3. The rearrangement links TRBV5-1 to TRBJ2-3, with D tentatively TRBD1 (6 bases). The CDR3 spans 15 residues. Trimming stripped 0 bases from V and 0 bases from J, with 8 bases between. Germline V lookup: CDR1 SGHRS, CDR2 YFSETQ. The CDR3 DNA follows: TGCGCCAGCAGCTTGGAAGGGGGTAGCACAGATACGCAGTATTTT. Translated, it gives CASSLEGGSTDTQYF.

This clone was observed once. The genes are TRBV6-6 and TRBJ1-6; no definite D call. CDR3 size: 14 residues. V was pared by 2 bases and J by 0 bases, with 2 bases between. Germline lookup yields CDR1 MNHNY and CDR2 SVGAGI (reference sequence). CDR3 amino acids: CASSYSSYNSPLHF. CDR3 in DNA: TGTGCCAGCAGTTACAGCTCCTATAATTCACCCCTCCACTTT.

This chain uses TRBV2 with TRBJ1-4; D ambiguous. V gave up 2 bases and J gave up 5 bases, with 6 bases separating them. The CDR3 runs 13 residues. Per the germline V gene, CDR1 is SNHLY and CDR2 is FYNNEI. CDR3 sequence: CASSELRNEKLFF. The CDR3 DNA reads as TGTGCCAGCAGTGAACTCAGAAATGAAAAACTGTTTTTT. The whole variable domain, filled in from reference TRBV2 and TRBJ1-4, reads EPEVTQTPSHQVTQMGQEVILRCVPISNHLYFYWYRQILGQKVEFLVSFYNNEISEKSEIFDDQFSVERPDGSNFTLKIRSTKLEDSAMYFCASSELRNEKLFFGSGTQLSVL.

The chain uses TRBV3-1 (or the pseudogene TRBV3-2) and TRBJ1-6; D gene unclear. V lost 1 base and J lost 7, with 11 bases in between. This CDR3 is 15 amino acids long. Germline V gene lookup returns CDR1 LGHDT and CDR2 YNNKEL (reference sequence). CDR3 nucleotides: TGTGCCAGCAGCCAAGGTGGAGGTCAGAATTCACCCCTCCACTTT. It is translated as CASSQGGGQNSPLHF.

The chain combines TRBV3-1 (or the pseudogene TRBV3-2) with TRBJ2-2, with D perhaps TRBD1 (6 bases). The V and J ends lost 2 bases and 4 bases respectively, with 17 bases between them. This CDR3 region has 17 residues. The germline gives CDR1 LGHDT, CDR2 YNNKEL (reference sequence). The CDR3 DNA sequence: TGTGCCAGCAGCCAAAGCCGCACAGGGTTTAGCACCGGGGAGCTGTTTTTT. Amino acids: CASSQSRTGFSTGELFF.

V usage is TRBV10-3 and J usage is TRBJ2-1; 10 positions match TRBD2. The CDR3 runs 16 residues. V gave up 8 bases and J gave up 4 bases; unmatched junction bases: 11. CDR1 is ENHRY, CDR2 SYGVKD, per germline. In DNA, the CDR3 is TGTGCCATCGAGCCTTCCATAGCGGGGGGATACAATGAGCAGTTCTTC. Translated, it gives CAIEPSIAGGYNEQFF.

J is TRBJ1-6 and V is TRBV18; 9 nucleotides align to TRBD1. This CDR3 is built from 15 residues. Losses at the gene ends were 3 bases for V and 8 bases for J; bases not matched to a gene: 5. Germline-derived CDR1 and CDR2 are KGHSH and LQKENI. The CDR3 protein is CASSPLQGADSPLHF. DNA of the CDR3: TGTGCCAGCTCACCTTTACAGGGGGCGGATTCACCCCTCCACTTT.

This chain uses TRBV5-6 with TRBJ1-2; D gene uncertain. This CDR3 has 11 amino acids. V gave up 4 bases and J gave up 8 bases, with 9 bases separating them. CDR1 is SGHDT and CDR2 is YYEEEE in the germline V gene. CDR3 bases: TGTGCCAGCAGCCCCTTGGGCGGCTACACCTTC. The encoded protein is CASSPLGGYTF.

The chain has TRBV5-1 and TRBJ2-5; TRBD1 matches at 7 bases. Germline CDR1 reads SGHRS; CDR2 reads YFSETQ. The CDR3 length is 16 residues. V dropped 4 bases and J dropped 0; count of bases not matched to a gene: 9. CDR3 sequence reads: CASSLRQGRDQETQYF. The CDR3 coding sequence is TGCGCCAGCAGCCTCCGACAGGGAAGGGACCAAGAGACCCAGTACTTC.